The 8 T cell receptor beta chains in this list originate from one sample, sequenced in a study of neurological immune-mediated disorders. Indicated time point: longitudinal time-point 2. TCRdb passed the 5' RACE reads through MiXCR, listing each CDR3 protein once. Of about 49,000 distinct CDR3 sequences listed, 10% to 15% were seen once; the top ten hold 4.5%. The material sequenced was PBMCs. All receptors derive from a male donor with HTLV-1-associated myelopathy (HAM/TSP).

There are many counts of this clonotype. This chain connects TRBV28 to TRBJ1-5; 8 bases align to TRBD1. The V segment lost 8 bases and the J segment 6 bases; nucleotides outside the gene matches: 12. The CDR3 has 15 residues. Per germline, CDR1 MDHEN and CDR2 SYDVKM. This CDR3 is CASRPLTGAGQPQHF. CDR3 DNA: TGTGCCAGCCGACCCTTGACAGGGGCAGGTCAGCCCCAGCATTTT. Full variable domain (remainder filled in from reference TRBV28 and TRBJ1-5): DVKVTQSSRYLVKRTGEKVFLECVQDMDHENMFWYRQDPGLGLRLIYFSYDVKMKEKGDIPEGYSVSREKKERFSLILESASTNQTSMYLCASRPLTGAGQPQHFGDGTRLSIL.

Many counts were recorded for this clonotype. CDR3 coding DNA: TGTGCCAGCAGCCCCTCTAGGGAAATCTACGAGCAGTACTTC. This gives the protein CASSPSREIYEQYF. This chain links TRBV7-2 with TRBJ2-7; D remains unclear. The CDR3 has 14 residues. V was shortened by 5 bases and J by 3 bases, with 14 bases between the two germline ends. Looked up from germline, CDR1 is SGHTA and CDR2 is FQGNSA.

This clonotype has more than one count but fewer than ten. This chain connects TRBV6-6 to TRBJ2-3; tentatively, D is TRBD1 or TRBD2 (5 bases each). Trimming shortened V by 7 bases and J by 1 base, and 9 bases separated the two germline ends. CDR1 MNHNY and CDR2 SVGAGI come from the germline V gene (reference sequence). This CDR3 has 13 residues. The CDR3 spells CASILGGTDTQYF. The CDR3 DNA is TGTGCCAGCATCCTGGGGGGCACAGATACGCAGTATTTT.

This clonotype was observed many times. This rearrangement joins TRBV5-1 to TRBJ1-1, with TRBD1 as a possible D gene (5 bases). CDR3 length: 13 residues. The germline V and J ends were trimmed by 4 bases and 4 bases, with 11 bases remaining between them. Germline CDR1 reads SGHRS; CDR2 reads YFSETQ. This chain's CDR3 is CASSTGGVTEAFF. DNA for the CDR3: TGCGCCAGCAGCACGGGAGGGGTCACTGAAGCTTTCTTT.

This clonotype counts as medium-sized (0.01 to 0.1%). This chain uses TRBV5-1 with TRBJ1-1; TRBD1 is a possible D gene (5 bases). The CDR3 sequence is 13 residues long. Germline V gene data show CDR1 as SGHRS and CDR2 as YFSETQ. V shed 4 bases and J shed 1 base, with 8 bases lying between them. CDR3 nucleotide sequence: TGCGCCAGCAGCGGCGGACAGAACACTGAAGCTTTCTTT. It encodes CASSGGQNTEAFF. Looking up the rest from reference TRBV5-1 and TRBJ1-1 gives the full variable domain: KAGVTQTPRYLIKTRGQQVTLSCSPISGHRSVSWYQQTPGQGLQFLFEYFSETQRNKGNFPGRFSGRQFSNSRSEMNVSTLELGDSALYLCASSGGQNTEAFFGQGTRLTVV.

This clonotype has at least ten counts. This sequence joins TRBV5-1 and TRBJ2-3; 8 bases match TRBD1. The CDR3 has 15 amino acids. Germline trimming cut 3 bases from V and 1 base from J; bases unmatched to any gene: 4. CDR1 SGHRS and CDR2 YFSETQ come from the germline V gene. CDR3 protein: CASSSGQGGTDTQYF. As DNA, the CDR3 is TGCGCCAGCAGCTCTGGACAGGGAGGCACAGATACGCAGTATTTT.

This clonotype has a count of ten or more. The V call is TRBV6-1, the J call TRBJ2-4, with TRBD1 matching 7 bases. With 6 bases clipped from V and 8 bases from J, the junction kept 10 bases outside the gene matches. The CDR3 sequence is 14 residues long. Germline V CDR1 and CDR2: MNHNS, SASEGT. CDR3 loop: CASRLTGALHIQYF. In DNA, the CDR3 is TGTGCCAGCAGACTCACAGGGGCGTTGCACATTCAGTACTTC.

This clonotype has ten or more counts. The CDR3 spells CSASRGKAYEQYF. The CDR3 DNA reads as TGCAGTGCTAGTAGGGGCAAAGCCTACGAGCAGTACTTC. V gene TRBV20-1 combines with J gene TRBJ2-7; a possible D gene is TRBD1 (5 bases). V gave up 3 bases and J gave up 2 bases, with 11 bases separating them. Germline V CDR1 and CDR2: DFQATT, SNEGSKA (reference sequence). The CDR3 runs 13 residues.